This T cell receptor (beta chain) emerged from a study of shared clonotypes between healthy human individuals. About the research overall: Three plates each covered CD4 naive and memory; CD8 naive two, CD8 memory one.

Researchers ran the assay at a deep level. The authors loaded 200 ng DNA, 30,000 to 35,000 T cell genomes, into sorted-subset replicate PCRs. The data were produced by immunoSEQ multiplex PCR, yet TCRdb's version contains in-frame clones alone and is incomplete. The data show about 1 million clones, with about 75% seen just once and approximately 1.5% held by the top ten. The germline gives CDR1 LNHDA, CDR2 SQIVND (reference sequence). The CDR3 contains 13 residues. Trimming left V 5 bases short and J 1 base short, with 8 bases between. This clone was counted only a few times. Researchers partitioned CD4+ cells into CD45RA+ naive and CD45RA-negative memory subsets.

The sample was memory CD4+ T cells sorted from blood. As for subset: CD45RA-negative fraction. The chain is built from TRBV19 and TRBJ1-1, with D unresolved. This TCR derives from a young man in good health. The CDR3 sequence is CASSLIGNTEAFF. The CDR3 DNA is TGTGCCAGTAGTCTTATAGGGAACACTGAAGCTTTCTTT.